These T cell receptor beta chains were read from a single sample in a study of blood T cell repertoires in COVID-19. Assay: immunoSEQ multiplex PCR; the TCRdb copy retains only in-frame clones and omits some. The sample records 400,000 or so clones, around 87% being singletons. Sequencing used PBMCs or T cells enriched from blood (not recorded which). The source is a man between 35 and 55 years old in a cohort exposed to, infected with or recovered from COVID-19 (not recorded which). Both conserved end residues are part of each CDR3.

v_gene: TRBV15; j_gene: TRBJ2-2; CDR3aa: CATSSPEGQVNTGELFF
v_gene: TRBV5-1; j_gene: TRBJ2-7; CDR3aa: CASRQQGGHYEQYF
v_gene: TRBV7-3; j_gene: TRBJ2-6; CDR3aa: CASSLTGGTGANVLTF
v_gene: TRBV25-1; j_gene: TRBJ2-1; CDR3aa: CASSEPASSYNEQFF
v_gene: TRBV7-6; j_gene: TRBJ1-5; CDR3aa: CASSLDGGRNQPQHF
v_gene: TRBV4-2; j_gene: TRBJ2-6; CDR3aa: CASSQAGREETGANVLTF
v_gene: TRBV6-6; j_gene: TRBJ1-5; CDR3aa: CASTDRGTSNQPQHF
v_gene: TRBV6-5; j_gene: TRBJ2-7; CDR3aa: CASRTGQANPYEQYF
v_gene: TRBV5-6; j_gene: TRBJ1-2; CDR3aa: CASSWGTDTNGYTF
v_gene: TRBV5-4; j_gene: TRBJ2-1; CDR3aa: CASSLWLAGLDEQFF
v_gene: TRBV5-1; j_gene: TRBJ1-1; CDR3aa: CASSLRTGLNTEAFF
v_gene: TRBV7-9; j_gene: TRBJ2-1; CDR3aa: CASSPPGIAGGNEQFF
v_gene: TRBV29-1; j_gene: TRBJ2-3; CDR3aa: CSVDGTSGSPASTDTQYF
v_gene: TRBV6-1; j_gene: TRBJ2-1; CDR3aa: CASREGLAGDEQFF
v_gene: TRBV2; j_gene: TRBJ1-1; CDR3aa: CASSDNVNTEAFF
v_gene: TRBV5-3; j_gene: TRBJ2-3; CDR3aa: CARSSTLGGGTDTQYF
v_gene: TRBV19; j_gene: TRBJ2-1; CDR3aa: CASSPGSGRVSNEQFF
v_gene: TRBV28; j_gene: TRBJ1-5; CDR3aa: CASSFRVFSNQPQHF
v_gene: TRBV7-6; j_gene: TRBJ1-5; CDR3aa: CASSFDRRQPQHF
v_gene: TRBV28; j_gene: TRBJ1-1; CDR3aa: CASIEGALSTEAFF
v_gene: TRBV3-1/TRBV3-2; j_gene: TRBJ2-1; CDR3aa: CASSQNRVYYNEQFF
v_gene: TRBV7-6; j_gene: TRBJ2-1; CDR3aa: CASSLTDGNFNEQFF
v_gene: TRBV5-1; j_gene: TRBJ2-5; CDR3aa: CASSPGDQETQYF
v_gene: TRBV27; j_gene: TRBJ1-5; CDR3aa: CASAPTGGEWQPQHF
v_gene: TRBV18; j_gene: TRBJ1-5; CDR3aa: CASMGGFDQPQHF
v_gene: TRBV5-6; j_gene: TRBJ2-3; CDR3aa: CASSFYSLGTDTQYF
v_gene: TRBV19; j_gene: TRBJ2-1; CDR3aa: CASSMETGDNEQFF
v_gene: TRBV30; j_gene: TRBJ2-3; CDR3aa: CAWSARIGSTDTQYF
v_gene: TRBV28; j_gene: TRBJ1-1; CDR3aa: CASSWGRGNTEAFF
v_gene: TRBV5-4; j_gene: TRBJ1-6; CDR3aa: CASSFNWANSPLHF
v_gene: TRBV5-4; j_gene: TRBJ1-6; CDR3aa: CASSTNTGGAGNSPLHF
v_gene: TRBV30; j_gene: TRBJ1-1; CDR3aa: CAWSLSLNTEAFF
v_gene: TRBV9; j_gene: TRBJ1-2; CDR3aa: CASSRQVTGEADGYTF
v_gene: TRBV3-1/TRBV3-2; j_gene: TRBJ2-1; CDR3aa: CAAGRTTLSYNEQFF
v_gene: TRBV2; j_gene: TRBJ2-3; CDR3aa: CASSVRAGTDTQYF
v_gene: TRBV5-1; j_gene: TRBJ1-2; CDR3aa: CASSPTAGSNYGYTF
v_gene: TRBV27; j_gene: TRBJ1-6; CDR3aa: CASSISGGNSPLHF
v_gene: TRBV28; j_gene: TRBJ1-2; CDR3aa: CASSSGQGLPYGYTF
v_gene: TRBV6-5; j_gene: TRBJ1-1; CDR3aa: CASIIQIGGTEAFF
v_gene: TRBV29-1; j_gene: TRBJ2-5; CDR3aa: CSVDGVQGLTQETQYF
v_gene: TRBV6-5; j_gene: TRBJ1-2; CDR3aa: CASSSLNGYTF
v_gene: TRBV28; j_gene: TRBJ1-2; CDR3aa: CASSLGAGYYGYTF
v_gene: TRBV2; j_gene: TRBJ2-7; CDR3aa: CASSGRSSYEQYF
v_gene: TRBV5-1; j_gene: TRBJ2-5; CDR3aa: CASSAAGGQETQYF
v_gene: TRBV3-1/TRBV3-2; j_gene: TRBJ1-6; CDR3aa: CASSQEGDSYNSPLHF
v_gene: TRBV5-5; j_gene: TRBJ1-1; CDR3aa: CASSLARGWSTEAFF
v_gene: TRBV11-2; j_gene: TRBJ2-1; CDR3aa: CASSFIVNEQFF
v_gene: TRBV6-2/TRBV6-3; j_gene: TRBJ2-3; CDR3aa: CASSDALAGSTDTQYF
v_gene: TRBV7-6; j_gene: TRBJ2-6; CDR3aa: CASSSQRGASDGANVLTF
v_gene: TRBV19; j_gene: TRBJ2-2; CDR3aa: CASSRPGTPNTGELFF
v_gene: TRBV7-6; j_gene: TRBJ2-7; CDR3aa: CASSLDVGQGYEQYF
v_gene: TRBV4-1; j_gene: TRBJ2-1; CDR3aa: CASSGSGTRASEQFF
v_gene: TRBV5-4; j_gene: TRBJ1-4; CDR3aa: CASSIQGESIEKLFF